These 16 T cell receptor beta chains were sequenced from one sample in a study of cytomegalovirus exposure and HLA in healthy donors. With 60 Vbeta and 13 Jbeta primers, the PCR was carried out. Clones were sequenced by immunoSEQ multiplex PCR, and TCRdb holds only the in-frame ones, with some missing. The table shows about 220,000 clones, with roughly 75% occurring only once. The sequenced sample consisted of PBMCs. The receptors derive from a woman in her thirties in good health and CMV-seronegative.

The genes are TRBV5-1 and TRBJ2-5; D is unresolved. Per the germline V gene, CDR1 is SGHRS and CDR2 is YFSETQ. The ends were cut back, 2 bases at V and 1 base at J, with 6 bases in the middle. This CDR3 comprises 13 residues. The CDR3 DNA reads TGCGCCAGCAGCTTCTCAGTCCAAGAGACCCAGTACTTC. Translating it yields CASSFSVQETQYF.

The CDR3 DNA is TGCAGCGTGGTGGGGGGGGTTTCATCCTACAATGAGCAGTTCTTC. This sequence encodes CSVVGGVSSYNEQFF. This chain uses TRBV29-1 with TRBJ2-1; TRBD2 matches 7 bases. Germline V gene lookup returns CDR1 SQVTM and CDR2 ANQGSEA. This CDR3 is built from 15 residues. V shed 6 bases and J 1 base; nucleotides not matched to a gene: 9.

This chain connects TRBV18 to TRBJ2-1; 9 bases fit TRBD1. Germline trimming cut 6 bases from V and 10 bases from J; bases unmatched to any gene: 13. Per the germline V gene, CDR1 is KGHSH and CDR2 is LQKENI. This CDR3 is 15 amino acids long. CDR3 loop: CASSRGQGRLGEQFF. CDR3 bases: TGTGCCAGCTCCCGCGGACAGGGGAGGTTGGGCGAGCAGTTCTTC. The whole variable domain, filled in from reference TRBV18 and TRBJ2-1, reads NAGVMQNPRHLVRRRGQEARLRCSPMKGHSHVYWYRQLPEEGLKFMVYLQKENIIDESGMPKERFSAEFPKEGPSILRIQQVVRGDSAAYFCASSRGQGRLGEQFFGPGTRLTVL.

CDR3 coding DNA: TGTGCCAGCAGGTTGGGGGGAGGGCCCGGCGAGCAGTACTTC. Translated, it gives CASRLGGGPGEQYF. The J gene is TRBJ2-7, the V gene TRBV27, with 7 bases matching TRBD2. Germline CDR1 reads MNHEY; CDR2 reads SMNVEV (reference sequence). With 6 bases clipped from V and 6 bases from J, the junction kept 11 bases outside the gene matches. The CDR3 is 14 amino acids.

This clone has only a few counts. The chain couples TRBV10-3 to TRBJ2-3, with a possible D match to TRBD2 (5 bases). The CDR3 consists of 15 residues. Germline lookup yields CDR1 ENHRY and CDR2 SYGVKD. Trimming cost V 3 bases and J 3 bases, with 13 bases left between them. The chain's CDR3 is CAISERGIGTDTQYF. CDR3 nucleotides: TGTGCCATCAGTGAAAGAGGGATAGGGACAGATACGCAGTATTTT.

The V gene is TRBV19, the J gene TRBJ1-6, with 8 nucleotides matching TRBD1. The germline CDR1 and CDR2 sequences are LNHDA and SQIVND (reference sequence). With 3 bases clipped from V and 0 bases from J, the junction kept 4 bases outside the gene matches. The CDR3 has 17 amino acids. Written as DNA, the CDR3 is TGTGCCAGTAGTATTGGACAGGGCAGCTCCTATAATTCACCCCTCCACTTT. This gives the protein CASSIGQGSSYNSPLHF.

The rearrangement links TRBV5-6 to TRBJ1-1; the match to TRBD1 covers 10 bases. The CDR3 runs 16 residues. Germline CDR1 SGHDT, CDR2 YYEEEE. Trimming cost V 4 bases and J 1 base; bases outside gene matches: 7. The CDR3: CASSGTGVTENTEAFF. The CDR3 bases are TGTGCCAGCAGCGGGACAGGGGTGACTGAGAACACTGAAGCTTTCTTT.

The chain links TRBV27 to TRBJ1-4; the match to TRBD1 covers 9 bases. The CDR3 is 15 amino acids. Germline V gene sequence: CDR1 MNHEY, CDR2 SMNVEV (reference sequence). The trim removed 3 bases at V and 2 bases at J, leaving 1 base unmatched. In DNA form, the CDR3 reads TGTGCCAGCAGTTTCACAGGGGGCACTAATGAAAAACTGTTTTTT. Translated: CASSFTGGTNEKLFF.

V usage is TRBV6-5 and J usage is TRBJ2-7; 8 positions match TRBD1. CDR1 is MNHEY, CDR2 SVGAGI, per germline. The length of the CDR3 is 14 residues. V lost 6 bases, J lost 6 bases, and 10 bases stayed unmatched. CDR3 sequence (DNA): TGTGCCAGCAGAGGACAGGGTAACTCTGGCGAGCAGTACTTC. It is translated as CASRGQGNSGEQYF.

The chain couples TRBV18 to TRBJ1-5, with D perhaps matching TRBD1 (5 bases). V was trimmed by 5 bases and J by 0 bases, leaving 14 bases between them. This CDR3 comprises 16 residues. Germline V gene sequence: CDR1 KGHSH, CDR2 LQKENI. CDR3 DNA: TGTGCCAGCTCAAGACAGACGGGAGGTAGCAATCAGCCCCAGCATTTT. Residues: CASSRQTGGSNQPQHF.

To note about this clone: This sample includes further DNA sequences coding for the same CDR3. The chain links TRBV9 to TRBJ2-1; 11 bases align to TRBD2. The CDR3 is 16 residues long. Germline CDR1 reads SGDLS; CDR2 reads YYNGEE. The J segment lost 4 bases and the V segment lost 0 bases, leaving 3 bases of the junction unmatched. The CDR3 DNA is TGTGCCAGCAGCGTAGGTGGACTAGCGGGTTACAATGAGCAGTTCTTC. Protein sequence: CASSVGGLAGYNEQFF.

As regards this clone: The junction departs from germline at one end; a sequencing error may be responsible. The rearrangement links TRBV6-5 to TRBJ1-2; 9 bases are a match to TRBD1. CDR1 and CDR2 (germline): MNHEY, SVGAGI. The CDR3 loop spans 13 amino acids. CDR3 amino acids: CASSTTGGNSYSF. In DNA, the CDR3 is TGTGCCAGCAGTACTACAGGGGGCAATAGCTACTCCTTC.

V and J are TRBV7-8 and TRBJ2-3; D remains unclear. In germline, CDR1 is SGHVS, CDR2 FQNEAQ. There are 11 residues in the CDR3. V lost 8 bases and J 2 bases, leaving 5 bases between the germline ends. The CDR3 is CASSYTDTQYF. For the CDR3, the DNA is TGTGCCAGCTCCTACACAGATACGCAGTATTTT. Supplemented by reference TRBV7-8 and TRBJ2-3, the full variable domain reads GAGVSQSPRYKVAKRGQDVALRCDPISGHVSLFWYQQALGQGPEFLTYFQNEAQLDKSGLPSDRFFAERPEGSVSTLKIQRTQQEDSAVYLCASSYTDTQYFGPGTRLTVL.

This clone was found once. The chain carries TRBV19 and TRBJ2-1, with a tentative D call TRBD1 (5 bases). The CDR3 is 13 residues long. In germline, CDR1 is LNHDA, CDR2 SQIVND (reference sequence). Deletions cut 0 bases from V and 10 bases from J, with 10 bases between. Here the CDR3 reads CASSIEGRQEQFF. CDR3 DNA: TGTGCCAGTAGTATAGAAGGCAGACAGGAGCAGTTCTTC. Combining the CDR3 with reference TRBV19 and TRBJ2-1 gives the whole variable domain DGGITQSPKYLFRKEGQNVTLSCEQNLNHDAMYWYRQDPGQGLRLIYYSQIVNDFQKGDIAEGYSVSREKKESFPLTVTSAQKNPTAFYLCASSIEGRQEQFFGPGTRLTVL.

The V and J genes are TRBV7-6 and TRBJ2-7, with D possibly being TRBD1 (6 bases). The CDR3 has 14 amino acids. With 2 bases removed from V and 3 bases from J, the gap between germline ends came to 11 bases. Germline CDR1 SGHVS, CDR2 FNYEAQ. The CDR3 bases are TGTGCCAGCAGCTTAATGGGGGCTCTCTACGAGCAGTACTTC. It specifies CASSLMGALYEQYF.

With respect to this clone: An end of the junction does not agree with germline; a read error may underlie this. The chain recombines TRBV7-7 with TRBJ2-5; the match to TRBD2 covers 7 bases. This CDR3 spans 14 amino acids. Germline V gene lookup returns CDR1 SSHAT and CDR2 FNYEAQ (reference sequence). Here the CDR3 DNA reads TGTGCTAGCAGCTTCGGAGGCGGGGGAGAGACCCAGTACTTC. Translating gives CASSFGGGGETQYF. Full variable domain (outside the CDR3, taken from reference TRBV7-7 and TRBJ2-5): GAGVSQSPRYKVTKRGQDVTLRCDPISSHATLYWYQQALGQGPEFLTYFNYEAQPDKSGLPSDRFSAERPEGSISTLTIQRTEQRDSAMYRCASSFGGGGETQYFGPGTRLLVL.